These T cell receptor beta chains were read from a single sample in a study of graft-versus-host responses after intestinal transplantation. Antigens for these TCRs are unknown. Repertoires were generated with immunoSEQ multiplex PCR, while TCRdb's copy carries only in-frame clones and drops some. This table holds 55,000 to 65,000 clones, almost 95% found once. The sequencing used unstimulated CD4+ T cells sorted from spleen or lymph node cells, collected before transplant. These receptors all stem from a human donor who was the organ donor for an intestinal transplant. Each CDR3 is given with its conserved first and last residue.

CDR3	V	J	length
CASSPRRGLSSGANVLTF	TRBV5-4	TRBJ2-6	18
CASSGSYSNQPQHF	TRBV19	TRBJ1-5	14
CASSLQGWGSNQPQHF	TRBV7-2	TRBJ1-5	16
CASSPAGTRSSYEQYF	TRBV7-2	TRBJ2-7	16
CASSRRDRKNTDTQYF	TRBV5-1	TRBJ2-3	16
CASRLDPYNEQFF	TRBV6-5	TRBJ2-1	13
CASSGQGNTGELFF	TRBV7-2	TRBJ2-2	14
CASSIPGLAGGETQYF	TRBV19	TRBJ2-5	16
CASSLEGLAGGITDTQYF	TRBV27	TRBJ2-3	18
CASRGSGAISYGYTF	TRBV6-6	TRBJ1-2	15
CASSQAASPLHF	TRBV14	TRBJ1-6	12
CASSRGLAGGRTDTQYF	TRBV9	TRBJ2-3	17
CASSLDLRIEAFF	TRBV7-2	TRBJ1-1	13
CASSLLEKHTDTQYF	TRBV5-1	TRBJ2-3	15
CASSLKTGANYEQYF	TRBV27	NA	15
CASSNRAGYTF	TRBV6-1	TRBJ1-2	11
CASSLAGNSNQPQHF	TRBV7-2	TRBJ1-5	15
CSASYGDEQYF	TRBV20-1	TRBJ2-7	11
CASNRDNEKLFF	TRBV9	TRBJ1-4	12
CATTPDRGRLGYTF	TRBV15	TRBJ1-2	14
CASSPGTGLFF	TRBV6-5	TRBJ2-2	11
CAISESGRGGRETQYF	TRBV10-3	TRBJ2-5	16
CASSWTLGTQYF	TRBV7-9	TRBJ2-3	12
CASSFGDRGLPAYEQYF	TRBV7-2	TRBJ2-7	17
CASSGHTGGLSEQYF	TRBV19	TRBJ2-7	15
CASSVIVGRSGTEAFF	TRBV5-1	TRBJ1-1	16
CASRQPGLGEKLFF	TRBV28	TRBJ1-4	14
CASSLQGTGELFF	TRBV7-6	TRBJ2-2	13
CASSQDVTSNSPLHF	TRBV4-3	TRBJ1-6	15
CASSLVSPGGANVLTF	TRBV5-1	TRBJ2-6	16
CASRGISYEQYF	TRBV6-1	TRBJ2-7	12
CASSPRTGRTYEQYF	TRBV7-2	TRBJ2-7	15
CASSLVAGKYTGELFF	TRBV5-1	TRBJ2-2	16
CASSLQSVADEQFF	TRBV11-3	TRBJ2-1	14
CASSLLEAFF	TRBV7-9	TRBJ1-1	10
CASSLSGPAGGTSNEQFF	TRBV27	TRBJ2-1	18
CASSLGPPAGENEQFF	TRBV7-8	TRBJ2-1	16
CASSQEGIAGGSYEQYF	TRBV4-2	TRBJ2-7	17
CAISEFGPPGELFF	TRBV10-3	TRBJ2-2	14
CASRGLAGEVGTQYF	TRBV7-2	TRBJ2-5	15
CASSSGTGSYNEQFF	TRBV5-8	TRBJ2-1	15
CAWSTRGRVQSPLHF	TRBV30	TRBJ1-6	15
CASSRGQGMNTEAFF	TRBV4-3	TRBJ1-1	15
CASRPDRVNEKLFF	TRBV6-6	TRBJ1-4	14
CASSFAGSSGNTIYF	TRBV5-1	TRBJ1-3	15
CASSLAGGRETQYF	TRBV5-4	TRBJ2-5	14
CASSPRVSRGSDNEQFF	TRBV7-3	TRBJ2-1	17
CASSGVDRTIQPEANVLTF	TRBV6-1	TRBJ2-6	19
CASSLETNQPQHF	TRBV11-2	TRBJ1-5	13